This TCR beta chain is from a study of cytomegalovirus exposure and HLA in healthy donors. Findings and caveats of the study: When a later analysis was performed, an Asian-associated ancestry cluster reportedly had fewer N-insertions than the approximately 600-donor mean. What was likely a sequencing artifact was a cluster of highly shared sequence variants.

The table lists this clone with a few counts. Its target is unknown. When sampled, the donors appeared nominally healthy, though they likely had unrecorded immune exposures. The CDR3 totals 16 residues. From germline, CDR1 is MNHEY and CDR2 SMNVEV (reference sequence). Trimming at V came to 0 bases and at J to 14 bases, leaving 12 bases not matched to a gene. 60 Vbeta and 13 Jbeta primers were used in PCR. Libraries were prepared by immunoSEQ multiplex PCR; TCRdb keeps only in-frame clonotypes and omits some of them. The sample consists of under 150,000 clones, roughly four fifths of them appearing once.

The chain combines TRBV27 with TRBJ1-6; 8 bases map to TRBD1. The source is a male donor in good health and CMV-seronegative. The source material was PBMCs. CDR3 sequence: CASSLSLTGVRSSLHF. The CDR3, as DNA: TGTGCCAGCAGTTTATCCCTGACAGGGGTTAGGTCGTCCCTCCACTTT.